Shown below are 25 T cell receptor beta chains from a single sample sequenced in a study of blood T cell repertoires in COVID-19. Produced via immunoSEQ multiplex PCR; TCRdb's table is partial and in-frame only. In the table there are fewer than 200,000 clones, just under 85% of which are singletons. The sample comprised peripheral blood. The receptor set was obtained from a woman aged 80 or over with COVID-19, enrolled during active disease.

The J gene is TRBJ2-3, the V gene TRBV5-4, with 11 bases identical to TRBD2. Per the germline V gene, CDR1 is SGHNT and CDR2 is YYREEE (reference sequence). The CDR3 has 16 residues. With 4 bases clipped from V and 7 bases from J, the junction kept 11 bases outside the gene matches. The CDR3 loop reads CASSQSLAGGGNTQYF. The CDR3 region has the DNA TGTGCCAGCAGCCAATCCCTAGCGGGGGGCGGGAATACGCAGTATTTT.

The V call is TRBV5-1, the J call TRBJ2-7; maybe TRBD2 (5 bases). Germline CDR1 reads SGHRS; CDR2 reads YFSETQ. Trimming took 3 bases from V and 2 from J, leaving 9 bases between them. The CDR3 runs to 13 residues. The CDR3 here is CASSSDWAYEQYF. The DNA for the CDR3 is TGCGCCAGCAGCTCGGACTGGGCCTACGAGCAGTACTTC.

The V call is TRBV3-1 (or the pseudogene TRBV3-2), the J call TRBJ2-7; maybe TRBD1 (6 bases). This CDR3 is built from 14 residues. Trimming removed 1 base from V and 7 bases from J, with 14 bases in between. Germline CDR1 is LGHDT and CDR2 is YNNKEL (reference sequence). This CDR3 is CASSQVPRGWEQYF. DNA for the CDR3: TGTGCCAGCAGCCAAGTTCCCAGGGGATGGGAGCAGTACTTC.

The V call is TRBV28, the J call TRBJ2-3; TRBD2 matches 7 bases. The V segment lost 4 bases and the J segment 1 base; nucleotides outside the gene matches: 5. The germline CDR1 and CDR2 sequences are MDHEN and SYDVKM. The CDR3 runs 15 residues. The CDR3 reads CASSSAGVGTDTQYF. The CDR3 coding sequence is TGTGCCAGCAGTTCCGCGGGGGTAGGCACAGATACGCAGTATTTT.

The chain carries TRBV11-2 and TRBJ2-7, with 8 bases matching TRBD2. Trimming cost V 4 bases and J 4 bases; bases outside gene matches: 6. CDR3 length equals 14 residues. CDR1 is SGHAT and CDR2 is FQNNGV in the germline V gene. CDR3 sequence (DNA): TGTGCCAGCAGCTCCACGGGGGGGTTTTACGAGCAGTACTTC. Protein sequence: CASSSTGGFYEQYF.

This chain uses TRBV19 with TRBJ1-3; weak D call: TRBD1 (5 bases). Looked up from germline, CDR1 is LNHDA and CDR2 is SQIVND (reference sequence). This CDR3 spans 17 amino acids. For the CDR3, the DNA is TGTGCTACGAAGGGGCGGAACCTCCTCTACTCTGGAAACACCATATATTTT. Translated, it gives CATKGRNLLYSGNTIYF.

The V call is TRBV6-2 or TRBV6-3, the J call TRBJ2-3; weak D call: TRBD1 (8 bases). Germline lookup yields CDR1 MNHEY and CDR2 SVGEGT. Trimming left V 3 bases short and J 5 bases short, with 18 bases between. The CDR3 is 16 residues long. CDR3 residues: CASSYNRGGLQDTQYF. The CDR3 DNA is TGTGCCAGCAGTTATAACAGGGGGGGTTTGCAAGATACGCAGTATTTT.

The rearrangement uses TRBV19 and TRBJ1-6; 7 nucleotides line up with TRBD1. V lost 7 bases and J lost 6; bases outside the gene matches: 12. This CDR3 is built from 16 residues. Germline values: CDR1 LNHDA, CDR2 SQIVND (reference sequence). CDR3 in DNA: TGTGCCAGTACCCGAGGGCGGACAGGACCTAATTCACCCCTCCACTTT. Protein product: CASTRGRTGPNSPLHF.

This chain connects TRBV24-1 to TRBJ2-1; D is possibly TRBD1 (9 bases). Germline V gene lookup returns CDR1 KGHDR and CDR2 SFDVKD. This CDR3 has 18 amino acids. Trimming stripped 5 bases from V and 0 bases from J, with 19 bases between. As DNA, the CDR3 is TGTGCCACCAGTGCCCGGGGGGGGACAGGGACCTCCTACAATGAGCAGTTCTTC. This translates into CATSARGGTGTSYNEQFF.

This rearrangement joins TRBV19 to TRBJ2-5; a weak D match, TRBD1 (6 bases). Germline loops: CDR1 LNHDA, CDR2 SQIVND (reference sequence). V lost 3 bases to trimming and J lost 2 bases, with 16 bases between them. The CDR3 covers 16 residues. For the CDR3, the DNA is TGTGCCAGTAGTATTGGGAGCTCTGGACAGCAAGAGACCCAGTACTTC. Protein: CASSIGSSGQQETQYF.

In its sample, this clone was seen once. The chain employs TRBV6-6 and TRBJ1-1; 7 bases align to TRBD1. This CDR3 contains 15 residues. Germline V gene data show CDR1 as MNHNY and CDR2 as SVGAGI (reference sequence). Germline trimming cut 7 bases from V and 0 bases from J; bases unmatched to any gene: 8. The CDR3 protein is CASKYGQAVNTEAFF. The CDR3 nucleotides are TGTGCCAGCAAATATGGACAGGCGGTGAACACTGAAGCTTTCTTT.

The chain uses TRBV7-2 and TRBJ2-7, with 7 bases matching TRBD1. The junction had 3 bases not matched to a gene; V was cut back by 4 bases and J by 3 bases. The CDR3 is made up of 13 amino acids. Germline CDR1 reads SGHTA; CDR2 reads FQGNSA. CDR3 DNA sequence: TGTGCCAGCAGCTCCTACAGGGGCTACGAGCAGTACTTC. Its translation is CASSSYRGYEQYF.

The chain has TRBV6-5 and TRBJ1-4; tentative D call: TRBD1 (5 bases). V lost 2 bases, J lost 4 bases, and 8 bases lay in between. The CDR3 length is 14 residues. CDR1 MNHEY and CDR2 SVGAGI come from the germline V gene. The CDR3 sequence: CASSYGGNNEKLFF. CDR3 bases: TGTGCCAGCAGTTACGGGGGGAATAATGAAAAACTGTTTTTT.

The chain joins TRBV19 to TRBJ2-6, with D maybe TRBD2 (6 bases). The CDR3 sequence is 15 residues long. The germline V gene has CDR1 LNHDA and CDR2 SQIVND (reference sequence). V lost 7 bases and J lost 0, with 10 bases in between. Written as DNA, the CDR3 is TGTGCCAGTAACTCGCGGGGCTCTGGGGCCAACGTCCTGACTTTC. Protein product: CASNSRGSGANVLTF.

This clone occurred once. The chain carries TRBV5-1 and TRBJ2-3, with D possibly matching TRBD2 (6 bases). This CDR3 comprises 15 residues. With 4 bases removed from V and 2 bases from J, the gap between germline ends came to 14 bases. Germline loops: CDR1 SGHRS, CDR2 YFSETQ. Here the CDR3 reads CASSISGLTTDTQYF. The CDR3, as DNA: TGCGCCAGCAGCATTAGCGGACTCACCACAGATACGCAGTATTTT. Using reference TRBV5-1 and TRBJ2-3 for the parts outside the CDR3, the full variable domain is KAGVTQTPRYLIKTRGQQVTLSCSPISGHRSVSWYQQTPGQGLQFLFEYFSETQRNKGNFPGRFSGRQFSNSRSEMNVSTLELGDSALYLCASSISGLTTDTQYFGPGTRLTVL.

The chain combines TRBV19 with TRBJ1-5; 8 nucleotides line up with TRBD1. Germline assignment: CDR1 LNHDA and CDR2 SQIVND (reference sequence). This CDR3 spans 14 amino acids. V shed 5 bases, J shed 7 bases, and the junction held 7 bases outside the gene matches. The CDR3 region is CASSDQGARQPQHF. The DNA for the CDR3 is TGTGCCAGTAGTGATCAGGGGGCCCGGCAGCCCCAGCATTTT.

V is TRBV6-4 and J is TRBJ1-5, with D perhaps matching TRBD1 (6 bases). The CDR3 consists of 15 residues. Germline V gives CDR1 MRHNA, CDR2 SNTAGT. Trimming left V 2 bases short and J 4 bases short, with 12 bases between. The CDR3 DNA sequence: TGTGCCAGCAGTGACACGGGACAACCAAATCAGCCCCAGCATTTT. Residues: CASSDTGQPNQPQHF.

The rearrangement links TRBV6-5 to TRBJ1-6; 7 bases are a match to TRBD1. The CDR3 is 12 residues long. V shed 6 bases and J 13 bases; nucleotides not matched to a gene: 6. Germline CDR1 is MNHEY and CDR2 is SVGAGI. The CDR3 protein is CASRNTDRPLHF. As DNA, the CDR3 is TGTGCCAGCAGAAACACGGACAGGCCCCTCCACTTT.

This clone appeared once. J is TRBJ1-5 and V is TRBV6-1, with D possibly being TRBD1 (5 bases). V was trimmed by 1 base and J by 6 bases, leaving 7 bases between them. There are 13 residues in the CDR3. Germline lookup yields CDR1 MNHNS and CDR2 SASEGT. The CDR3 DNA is TGTGCCAGCAGTGAAGGGGGGGGTCAGCCCCAGCATTTT. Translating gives CASSEGGGQPQHF.

The DNA of the CDR3 is TGTGCCAGCAGCGGGGGGCTCGGACTAGCGGGAATTGAGACGCAGTATTTT. This encodes CASSGGLGLAGIETQYF. The chain carries TRBV6-4 and TRBJ2-3; TRBD2 agrees at 12 bases. Per the germline V gene, CDR1 is MRHNA and CDR2 is SNTAGT. CDR3 length: 17 residues. J lost 9 bases, V lost 6 bases, and 16 bases had no gene match.

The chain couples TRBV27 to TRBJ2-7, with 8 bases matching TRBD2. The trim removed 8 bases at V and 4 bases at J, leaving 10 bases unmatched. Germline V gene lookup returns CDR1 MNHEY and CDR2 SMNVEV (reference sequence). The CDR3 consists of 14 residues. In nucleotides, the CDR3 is TGTGCCAGCGGATTAGCGGGGAGACAATACGAGCAGTACTTC. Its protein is CASGLAGRQYEQYF.

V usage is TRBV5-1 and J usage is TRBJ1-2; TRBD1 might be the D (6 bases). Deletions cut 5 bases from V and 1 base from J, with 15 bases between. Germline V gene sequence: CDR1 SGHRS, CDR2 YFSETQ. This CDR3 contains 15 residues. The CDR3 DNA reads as TGCGCCAGCAGGGACAGCCCAAAGGTTAACTATGGCTACACCTTC. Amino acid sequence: CASRDSPKVNYGYTF.

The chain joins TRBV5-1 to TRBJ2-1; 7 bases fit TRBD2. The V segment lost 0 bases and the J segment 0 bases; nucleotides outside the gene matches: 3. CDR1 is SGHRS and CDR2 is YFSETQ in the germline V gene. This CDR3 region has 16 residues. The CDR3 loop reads CASSLGASGSYNEQFF. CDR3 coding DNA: TGCGCCAGCAGCTTGGGAGCTAGCGGCTCCTACAATGAGCAGTTCTTC.

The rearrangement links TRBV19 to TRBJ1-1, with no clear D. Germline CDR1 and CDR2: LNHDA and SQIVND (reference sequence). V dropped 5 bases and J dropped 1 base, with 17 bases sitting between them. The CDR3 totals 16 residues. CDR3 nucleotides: TGTGCCAGTAGTTCGGGTCACCTGCTGAGGAACACTGAAGCTTTCTTT. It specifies CASSSGHLLRNTEAFF. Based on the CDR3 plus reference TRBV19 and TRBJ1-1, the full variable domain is DGGITQSPKYLFRKEGQNVTLSCEQNLNHDAMYWYRQDPGQGLRLIYYSQIVNDFQKGDIAEGYSVSREKKESFPLTVTSAQKNPTAFYLCASSSGHLLRNTEAFFGQGTRLTVV.

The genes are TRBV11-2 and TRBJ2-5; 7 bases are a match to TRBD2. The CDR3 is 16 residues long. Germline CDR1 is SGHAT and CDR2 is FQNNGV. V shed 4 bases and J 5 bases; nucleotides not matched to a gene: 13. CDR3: CASSSRLAPVAETQYF. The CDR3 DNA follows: TGTGCCAGCAGCTCCCGACTAGCACCAGTCGCGGAGACCCAGTACTTC.